This T cell receptor beta chain was captured in a study of blood T cell repertoires in COVID-19. Study summary: Samples taken during acute and convalescent COVID-19 were collected in the United States, Italy and Spain. In each case, the material was cDNA or gDNA derived from T cells, B-cell-depleted T cells, or PBMCs.

The protocol was immunoSEQ multiplex PCR, while the TCRdb copy is restricted to in-frame clones and leaves out a portion. The sample has under 50,000 clones, under 90% seen once. The junction had 4 bases not matched to a gene; V was cut back by 2 bases and J by 7 bases. The CDR3 is 16 residues long. Germline lookup yields CDR1 MNHEY and CDR2 SMNVEV (reference sequence). This TCR derives from a woman aged 70-85 years with acute or convalescent COVID-19. The genes are TRBV27 and TRBJ2-1; the match to TRBD2 covers 14 bases. The specimen sequenced was peripheral blood. The CDR3 DNA sequence: TGTGCCAGCAGTTTAAGGGGACTAGCGGGAGTGAATGAGCAGTTCTTC. Its protein is CASSLRGLAGVNEQFF.